The TCR beta chain described here comes from a study of OX40 agonist ivuxolimab in advanced cancers. On the study more broadly: With ivuxolimab, an agonistic anti-OX40 (CD134) antibody, patients were treated.

Produced via immunoSEQ multiplex PCR; TCRdb's table is partial and in-frame only. The sample holds around 17,000 clones, around 93% seen once. The V end lost 1 base, the J end lost 0 bases, and 7 bases lay between the germline ends. From germline, CDR1 is MNHNS and CDR2 SASEGT. This CDR3 comprises 16 residues. J is TRBJ2-6 and V is TRBV6-1; D unresolved. The clonotype comes from an adult with an advanced solid tumor such as melanoma, head and neck, liver or kidney cancer. The material sequenced was CD4+ or CD8+ T cells sorted from blood, taken in a trial of the OX40 agonist ivuxolimab. The chain's CDR3 is CASSEGRHSGANVLTF. CDR3 bases: TGTGCCAGCAGTGAAGGACGCCACTCTGGGGCCAACGTCCTGACTTTC.